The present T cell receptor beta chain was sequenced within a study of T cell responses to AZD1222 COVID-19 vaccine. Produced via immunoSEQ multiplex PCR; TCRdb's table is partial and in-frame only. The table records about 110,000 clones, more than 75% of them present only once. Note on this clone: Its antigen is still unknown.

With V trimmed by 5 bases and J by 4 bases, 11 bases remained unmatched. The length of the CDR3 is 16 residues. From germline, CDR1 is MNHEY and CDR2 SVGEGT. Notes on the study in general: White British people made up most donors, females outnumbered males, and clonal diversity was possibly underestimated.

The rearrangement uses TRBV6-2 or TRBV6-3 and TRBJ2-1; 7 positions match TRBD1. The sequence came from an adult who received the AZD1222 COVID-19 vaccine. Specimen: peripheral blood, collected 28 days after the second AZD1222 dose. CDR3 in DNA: TGTGCCAGCAGTACTAGACAGGGCGGCCGGTACAATGAGCAGTTCTTC. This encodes CASSTRQGGRYNEQFF.